Below are 18 T cell receptor beta chains sequenced from a single sample in a study of cytomegalovirus exposure and HLA in healthy donors. Amplification used 60 Vbeta primers and 13 Jbeta primers. Only in-frame clones appear in the TCRdb table, and some are missing; sequencing was by immunoSEQ multiplex PCR. The sample contains some 130,000 clones, 81% of which appear only once. The material sequenced was PBMCs. The receptors derive from a man aged 18 to 29 in good health and CMV-seronegative.

V usage is TRBV28 and J usage is TRBJ2-5, with D perhaps matching TRBD2 (6 bases). CDR3 length equals 12 residues. Germline V CDR1 and CDR2: MDHEN, SYDVKM. Trimming pared 5 bases from V and 7 bases from J, leaving 11 bases between. This chain's CDR3 is CASSLYGGTQYF. In nucleotides, the CDR3 is TGTGCCAGCAGTCTTTACGGGGGGACCCAGTACTTC.

The chain uses TRBV19 and TRBJ1-1; 10 nucleotides agree with TRBD1. V dropped 4 bases and J dropped 7; count of bases not matched to a gene: 9. This CDR3 region has 15 residues. Germline assignment: CDR1 LNHDA and CDR2 SQIVND (reference sequence). For the CDR3, the DNA is TGTGCCAGTAGTAATATTGACAGGGGGCCGATTGAAGCTTTCTTT. Encoded protein: CASSNIDRGPIEAFF.

The chain carries TRBV7-6 and TRBJ2-2; TRBD2 is a possible D gene (7 bases). Germline values: CDR1 SGHVS, CDR2 FNYEAQ. V was trimmed by 5 bases and J by 4 bases, leaving 17 bases between them. The CDR3 extends over 16 amino acids. The CDR3 region is CASSKEGGAVTGELFF. The CDR3 coding sequence is TGTGCCAGCAGCAAAGAGGGGGGGGCGGTCACCGGGGAGCTGTTTTTT.

The rearrangement uses TRBV30 and TRBJ2-5, with a tentative D call TRBD1 (5 bases). Germline CDR1 GTSNPN, CDR2 SVGIG (reference sequence). The V gene lost 0 bases and the J gene lost 5 bases, with 25 bases spanning the gap. The CDR3 is 18 amino acids. The CDR3 DNA sequence: TGTGCCTGGAGTGTACAGGCAGGGTTGCTCCTCTTCGGGGAGACCCAGTACTTC. Protein product: CAWSVQAGLLLFGETQYF.

This chain connects TRBV6-4 to TRBJ2-7, with a tentative D call TRBD2 (7 bases). The germline V gene has CDR1 MRHNA and CDR2 SNTAGT. The CDR3 is 13 amino acids. Trimming left V 3 bases short and J 6 bases short, with 12 bases between. The CDR3 region is CASSDGGGGEQYF. CDR3 nucleotides: TGTGCCAGCAGTGATGGGGGGGGCGGCGAGCAGTACTTC.

In nucleotides, the CDR3 is TGTGCCAGCAGCTCACTAGCGGGGGGGCTCGAGCAGTACTTC. Encoded protein: CASSSLAGGLEQYF. This chain connects TRBV7-2 to TRBJ2-7; 13 bases agree with TRBD2. V trimming: 4 bases; J trimming: 6 bases; junction bases outside the gene matches: 3. The CDR3 consists of 14 residues. CDR1 SGHTA and CDR2 FQGNSA come from the germline V gene.

The chain recombines TRBV15 with TRBJ2-5; 7 nucleotides match TRBD2. The V and J ends lost 0 bases and 5 bases, in that order; junction bases with no gene match: 6. CDR1 is LNHNV, CDR2 YYDKDF, per germline (reference sequence). CDR3 length equals 15 residues. This chain's CDR3 is CATSRDWGGEETQYF. As DNA, the CDR3 is TGTGCCACCAGCAGAGATTGGGGAGGGGAGGAGACCCAGTACTTC. Variable domain in full (rest from reference TRBV15 and TRBJ2-5): DAMVIQNPRYQVTQFGKPVTLSCSQTLNHNVMYWYQQKSSQAPKLLFHYYDKDFNNEADTPDNFQSRRPNTSFCFLDIRSPGLGDTAMYLCATSRDWGGEETQYFGPGTRLLVL.

The sample holds one count of this clone. J is TRBJ2-5 and V is TRBV4-3; D possibly corresponds to TRBD2 (6 bases). CDR3 length: 16 amino acids. The V and J ends lost 4 bases and 2 bases respectively, with 17 bases between them. Per the germline V gene, CDR1 is LGHNA and CDR2 is YSLEER. The CDR3 sequence is CASSPGYGGEQETQYF. The CDR3, as DNA: TGCGCCAGCAGCCCGGGGTATGGCGGGGAGCAAGAGACCCAGTACTTC.

This clone was found a few times. This chain links TRBV6-6 with TRBJ1-6; the match to TRBD1 covers 7 bases. The CDR3 loop spans 14 amino acids. The J segment lost 9 bases and the V segment lost 0 bases, leaving 2 bases of the junction unmatched. CDR1 MNHNY and CDR2 SVGAGI come from the germline V gene (reference sequence). Here the CDR3 DNA reads TGTGCCAGCAGTTACTCGCGGGACAGTTCACCCCTCCACTTT. It encodes CASSYSRDSSPLHF.

This clone appeared a single time. J is TRBJ1-6 and V is TRBV6-5, with D hard to call. Germline V lookup: CDR1 MNHEY, CDR2 SVGAGI. This CDR3 is 14 amino acids long. V was pared by 4 bases and J by 6 bases, with 10 bases between. CDR3 nucleotide sequence: TGTGCCAGCAGTTTCAGGTGCCCTAATTCACCCCTCCACTTT. Protein product: CASSFRCPNSPLHF.

The chain recombines TRBV5-8 with TRBJ1-1; D is unclear. V gave up 2 bases and J gave up 1 base, with 3 bases separating them. This CDR3 has 12 residues. Germline values: CDR1 SGHTS, CDR2 YDEGEE. CDR3 DNA sequence: TGTGCCAGCAGCTTTAAGAACACTGAAGCTTTCTTT. Its protein product is CASSFKNTEAFF.

This clone has just one count. The chain joins TRBV7-3 to TRBJ1-3; no definite D call. The CDR3 is 17 amino acids. CDR1 is SGHTA, CDR2 FQGTGA, per germline. The V and J ends lost 4 bases and 0 bases respectively, with 16 bases between them. The CDR3 region is CASSSSGGPSSGNTIYF. CDR3 bases: TGTGCCAGCAGCTCATCGGGAGGACCGAGCTCTGGAAACACCATATATTTT.

A few counts support this clone. DNA of the CDR3: TGTGCCAGCAGGGTCGACAGGGGGCTCGACTACGAGCAGTACTTC. Encoded protein: CASRVDRGLDYEQYF. The chain joins TRBV5-8 to TRBJ2-7, with 10 bases lining up with TRBD1. Trimming removed 5 bases from V and 3 bases from J; junction bases left unmatched: 8. The germline V gene has CDR1 SGHTS and CDR2 YDEGEE. The CDR3 runs to 15 residues.

The chain has TRBV11-2 and TRBJ2-7, with D possibly being TRBD1 (6 bases). V lost 1 base and J lost 6, with 10 bases in between. Germline V gene sequence: CDR1 SGHAT, CDR2 FQNNGV. The CDR3 runs 13 residues. Here the CDR3 reads CASSLGGGREQYF. The CDR3 DNA follows: TGTGCCAGCAGCTTAGGAGGGGGTCGCGAGCAGTACTTC.

The rearrangement links TRBV5-1 to TRBJ1-1; D is perhaps TRBD1 (5 bases). The V gene lost 2 bases and the J gene lost 4 bases, with 12 bases spanning the gap. Germline V gene data show CDR1 as SGHRS and CDR2 as YFSETQ. The CDR3 loop spans 14 amino acids. CDR3 nucleotide sequence: TGCGCCAGCAGCTTCATCAGGGTGAGCACTGAAGCTTTCTTT. Translating it yields CASSFIRVSTEAFF.

The chain is built from TRBV19 and TRBJ2-2; 7 bases are a match to TRBD1. The V gene end was trimmed by 3 bases and the J gene end by 5 bases; junction bases not matched to a gene: 9. The germline V gene has CDR1 LNHDA and CDR2 SQIVND (reference sequence). CDR3 size: 16 residues. CDR3 nucleotides: TGTGCCAGTAGTATCCCCAGGGGGACGGGAACCGGGGAGCTGTTTTTT. As protein: CASSIPRGTGTGELFF.

Note on this clone: Other DNA sequences within the sample encode an identical CDR3. The genes are TRBV5-1 and TRBJ2-1, with D unclear. Germline CDR1 is SGHRS and CDR2 is YFSETQ. Trimming took off 3 bases at V and 6 bases at J, with 4 bases between the two ends. The CDR3 covers 11 residues. CDR3: CASSSSNEQFF. CDR3 DNA sequence: TGCGCCAGCAGCTCCAGCAATGAGCAGTTCTTC.

In regard to this clone: A read error may produce the germline difference seen at one junction end. The chain is built from TRBV7-8 and TRBJ2-1; weak D call: TRBD2 (7 bases). Germline V gene data show CDR1 as SGHVS and CDR2 as FQNEAQ. CDR3 length: 14 amino acids. This CDR3 is CASTLGGGNNEQFF. In DNA, the CDR3 is TGTGCCAGCACCTTAGGGGGGGGAAACAATGAGCAGTTCTTC.